The next 18 T cell receptor beta chains were all read from a single sample in a study of T cells in Graves' hyperthyroidism and ophthalmopathy. What was amplified from RNA transcripts were TCR beta CDR3 regions. An initial round of RT-PCR targeting the TCR CDR3 relied on the HTBI primer set. TCRdb processed the multiplex PCR reads anew with MiXCR; each CDR3 protein has one entry. The data hold approximately 480,000 distinct CDR3 sequences, with 20% observed a single time. Sequencing input: blood. The receptors here all came from a man between 18 and 35 years old with Graves' hyperthyroidism.

V usage is TRBV2 and J usage is TRBJ2-5; weak D call: TRBD2 (5 bases). This CDR3 is built from 15 residues. The V gene's germline CDR1 is SNHLY and CDR2 FYNNEI. Trimming shortened V by 6 bases and J by 6 bases, and 20 bases separated the two germline ends. CDR3 DNA: TGTGCCAGCAGCGAATCCACTAGTATCAGGCAGACCCAGTACTTC. Translating gives CASSESTSIRQTQYF.

This clonotype was observed at least ten times. The J gene is TRBJ1-5, the V gene TRBV28; D ambiguous. V gave up 7 bases and J gave up 1 base, with 14 bases separating them. From germline, CDR1 is MDHEN and CDR2 SYDVKM. The CDR3 runs to 15 residues. The CDR3 nucleotides read TGTGCCAGCAATAAAGGTACGATGAGCAATCAGCCCCAGCATTTT. This encodes CASNKGTMSNQPQHF.

This clonotype was recorded at least ten times. V usage is TRBV6-2 or TRBV6-3 and J usage is TRBJ1-1; no firm D call. Per germline, CDR1 MNHEY and CDR2 SVGEGT. V was trimmed by 2 bases and J by 5 bases, leaving 21 bases between them. The CDR3 has 17 residues. CDR3 loop: CASSYGVWRVTDTEAFF. CDR3 sequence (DNA): TGTGCCAGCAGTTACGGCGTTTGGAGGGTTACGGATACTGAAGCTTTCTTT.

The table lists this clonotype with many counts. This sequence joins TRBV6-2 or TRBV6-3 and TRBJ1-1; D gene unclear. With 7 bases removed from V and 1 base from J, the gap between germline ends came to 10 bases. The CDR3 has 13 residues. Germline V lookup: CDR1 MNHEY, CDR2 SVGEGT. CDR3 coding DNA: TGTGCCAGCATCCTGGGATGGAACACTGAAGCTTTCTTT. This translates into CASILGWNTEAFF.

Only a few counts were recorded for this clonotype. As DNA, the CDR3 is TGTGCCATCAGTGGGGGGGGTGAGATTTACGAGCAGTACTTC. Protein: CAISGGGEIYEQYF. The rearrangement uses TRBV10-3 and TRBJ2-7, with 7 positions matching TRBD2. J was trimmed by 4 bases and V by 4 bases; bases with no gene match: 7. The CDR3 loop spans 14 amino acids. Germline V gene sequence: CDR1 ENHRY, CDR2 SYGVKD.

In this sample, this clonotype turned up many times. The V call is TRBV10-2, the J call TRBJ1-1; tentative D call: TRBD1 (5 bases). The CDR3 has 14 amino acids. Trimming took 8 bases from V and 4 from J, leaving 17 bases between them. CDR1 and CDR2 (germline): WSHSY, SAAADI. CDR3 protein: CASGWGDEGTEAFF. DNA for the CDR3: TGCGCCAGCGGCTGGGGGGACGAGGGCACTGAAGCTTTCTTT.

The V gene is TRBV5-6, the J gene TRBJ1-1, with 7 bases matching TRBD1. Germline CDR1 is SGHDT and CDR2 is YYEEEE. The CDR3 is 14 amino acids. After removal of 3 bases from V and 1 base from J, the junction contained 3 bases not matched to a gene. The CDR3 loop reads CASSYRGANTEAFF. The CDR3 region has the DNA TGTGCCAGCAGCTACAGGGGCGCGAACACTGAAGCTTTCTTT. Full variable domain (remainder filled in from reference TRBV5-6 and TRBJ1-1): DAGVTQSPTHLIKTRGQQVTLRCSPKSGHDTVSWYQQALGQGPQFIFQYYEEEERQRGNFPDRFSGHQFPNYSSELNVNALLLGDSALYLCASSYRGANTEAFFGQGTRLTVV.

This clonotype was seen a few times. The conserved final phenylalanine or tryptophan is absent from the CDR3, which likely points to a read error. The CDR3 spells CASSTGQGMNTEAFV. Here the CDR3 DNA reads TGTGCCAGCAGTACCGGACAGGGAATGAACACTGAAGCTTTCGTT. The rearrangement uses TRBV12-3 or TRBV12-4 and TRBJ1-1, with 8 positions matching TRBD1. The CDR3 loop spans 15 amino acids. The junction had 5 bases not matched to a gene; V was cut back by 5 bases and J by 0 bases.

This clonotype was detected many times. The chain links TRBV6-1 to TRBJ1-5, with no clear D. This CDR3 contains 14 residues. Per germline, CDR1 MNHNS and CDR2 SASEGT. V was pared by 4 bases and J by 0 bases, with 7 bases between. CDR3 DNA: TGTGCCAGCAGTGTACCCTCTAGCAATCAGCCCCAGCATTTT. Translation: CASSVPSSNQPQHF.

This clonotype was observed at least ten times. The chain joins TRBV6-5 to TRBJ1-2, with 7 nucleotides matching TRBD1. The germline CDR1 and CDR2 sequences are MNHEY and SVGAGI. J lost 4 bases, V lost 0 bases, and 2 bases had no gene match. CDR3 length: 14 residues. The chain's CDR3 is CASSYSGTVYGYTF. The CDR3 nucleotides read TGTGCCAGCAGTTACTCTGGGACAGTCTATGGCTACACCTTC.

This clonotype has a handful of counts. This rearrangement joins TRBV13 to TRBJ1-3, with TRBD1 as a possible D gene (5 bases). The CDR3 has 17 residues. The germline V and J ends were trimmed by 5 bases and 0 bases, with 17 bases remaining between them. Germline CDR1 is PRHDT and CDR2 is FYEKMQ (reference sequence). CDR3 nucleotides: TGTGCCAGCAGCCTCGGATCCGGGACCCACTCTGGAAACACCATATATTTT. Protein sequence: CASSLGSGTHSGNTIYF.

J is TRBJ2-2 and V is TRBV27; 12 bases align to TRBD2. V was clipped by 0 bases and J by 5 bases; unmatched bases: 4. Germline CDR1 reads MNHEY; CDR2 reads SMNVEV (reference sequence). The CDR3 has 17 amino acids. CDR3 in amino acids: CASSLSSSGGATGELFF. CDR3 DNA sequence: TGTGCCAGCAGTTTATCTTCTAGCGGGGGGGCTACCGGGGAGCTGTTTTTT.

The chain links TRBV12-3 or TRBV12-4 to TRBJ2-5; 7 bases map to TRBD1. The CDR3 contains 16 residues. V dropped 6 bases and J dropped 1; count of bases not matched to a gene: 11. The CDR3 nucleotides are TGTGCCAGCAGGACCACTACAGGGGCCTTCCAAGAGACCCAGTACTTC. Translating it yields CASRTTTGAFQETQYF.

This clonotype has a count of ten or more. The V and J genes are TRBV28 and TRBJ2-7; the D call may be TRBD1 or TRBD2 (5 bases each). Germline CDR1 MDHEN, CDR2 SYDVKM. Trimming took off 3 bases at V and 2 bases at J, with 17 bases between the two ends. The CDR3 runs to 16 residues. CDR3 residues: CASSFGYTRGPYEQYF. The CDR3, as DNA: TGTGCCAGCAGTTTCGGGTACACCCGGGGACCCTACGAGCAGTACTTC.

This clonotype showed up many times. The V and J genes are TRBV2 and TRBJ2-7; 7 nucleotides match TRBD1. V trimming: 6 bases; J trimming: 2 bases; junction bases outside the gene matches: 10. Germline V gene sequence: CDR1 SNHLY, CDR2 FYNNEI. The length of the CDR3 is 15 residues. The CDR3 region is CASSPDRVLPYEQYF. As DNA, the CDR3 is TGTGCCAGCAGCCCCGACAGGGTTCTACCCTACGAGCAGTACTTC.

This clonotype was picked up many times. The chain employs TRBV12-3 or TRBV12-4 and TRBJ1-2, with TRBD1 identical over 8 bases. The CDR3 is 15 residues long. V lost 6 bases to trimming and J lost 7 bases; unmatched junction nucleotides: 13. The DNA for the CDR3 is TGTGCCAGCAGAAACTACAGGGGGAGGGGACCTGGCTACACCTTC. Translated: CASRNYRGRGPGYTF.

J is TRBJ1-5 and V is TRBV9; D uncertain. This CDR3 contains 15 residues. Germline CDR1 reads SGDLS; CDR2 reads YYNGEE. V shed 0 bases and J shed 0 bases, with 7 bases lying between them. CDR3: CASSVDGYSNQPQHF. The CDR3, as DNA: TGTGCCAGCAGCGTAGATGGATATAGCAATCAGCCCCAGCATTTT.

CDR3 nucleotide sequence: TGTGCCAGCAGCAAATACAGGGGCCTCGACACTGAAGCTTTCTTT. Its protein is CASSKYRGLDTEAFF. The chain joins TRBV13 to TRBJ1-1; 7 bases line up with TRBD1. The germline V gene encodes CDR1 PRHDT and CDR2 FYEKMQ (reference sequence). The CDR3 contains 15 residues. Germline trimming cut 5 bases from V and 3 bases from J; bases unmatched to any gene: 9.